Below, one TCR beta chain is given with its context. The antigen remains undetermined. This sample was taken from a study of tumor-infiltrating lymphocytes in localized non-small cell lung cancer. Across the whole study: Some samples were collected after neoadjuvant chemotherapy; smokers, never-smokers and several histologies were included. Tumor tissue and non-adjacent uninvolved lung came from each patient. Study findings and constraints: Compared with uninvolved lung, tumors showed higher T cell infiltration by TCRbeta sequencing.

Germline V lookup: CDR1 MNHNY, CDR2 SVGAGI (reference sequence). Trimming pared 0 bases from V and 2 bases from J, leaving 14 bases between. The CDR3 has 16 residues. Profiling relied on immunoSEQ multiplex PCR, and the TCRdb table lists in-frame clones only, not all of them. This sample has 15,000 to 20,000 clones, with around 80% found just once. The V gene is TRBV6-6, the J gene TRBJ2-7; D remains ambiguous. The TCR sequence derives from a human donor with non-small cell lung cancer. Sequencing was done on a sample of uninvolved lung tissue not adjacent to the tumor. The DNA for the CDR3 is TGTGCCAGCAGTTACTCGCTGGTTACCCCTACCTACGAGCAGTACTTC. This translates into CASSYSLVTPTYEQYF.